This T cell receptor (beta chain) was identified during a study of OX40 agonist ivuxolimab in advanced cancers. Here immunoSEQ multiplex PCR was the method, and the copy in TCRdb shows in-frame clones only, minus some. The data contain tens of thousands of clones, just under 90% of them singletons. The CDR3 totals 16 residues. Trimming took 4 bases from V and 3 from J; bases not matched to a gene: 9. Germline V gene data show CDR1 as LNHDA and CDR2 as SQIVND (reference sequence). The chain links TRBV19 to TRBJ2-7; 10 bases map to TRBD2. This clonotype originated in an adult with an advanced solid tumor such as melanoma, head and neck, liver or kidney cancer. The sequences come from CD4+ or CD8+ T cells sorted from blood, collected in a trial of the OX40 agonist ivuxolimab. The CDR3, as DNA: TGTGCCAGTAGTAGATCTCTAGCGGGAGACCTCTACGAGCAGTACTTC. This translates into CASSRSLAGDLYEQYF.